Each of the 16 T cell receptor beta chains below was sequenced from the same sample in a study of blood T cell repertoires in COVID-19. Produced via immunoSEQ multiplex PCR; TCRdb's table is partial and in-frame only. The sample has roughly 200,000 clones, 82% seen once; the top ten hold approximately 7.8%. Input material: peripheral blood. Source of these receptors: a woman aged 55-69 years with COVID-19, enrolled during active disease.

This chain joins TRBV11-2 and TRBJ2-7; TRBD1 matches at 9 bases. The junction had 7 bases not matched to a gene; V was cut back by 1 base and J by 0 bases. CDR1 and CDR2 from the germline V gene are SGHAT and FQNNGV. This CDR3 region has 17 residues. CDR3 coding DNA: TGTGCCAGCAGCTTAGGCGGACAGGGGAGACCCTCCTACGAGCAGTACTTC. It yields the protein CASSLGGQGRPSYEQYF.

This clone was detected once. The chain links TRBV7-2 to TRBJ2-7; 11 bases are a match to TRBD2. The CDR3 consists of 16 residues. CDR1 and CDR2 (germline): SGHTA, FQGNSA. After removal of 1 base from V and 8 bases from J, the junction contained 10 bases not matched to a gene. The CDR3 nucleotides are TGTGCCAGCAGCTTAGTGAGTTCTCTAGCGGGAGGAAAGCAGTACTTC. It translates to CASSLVSSLAGGKQYF.

V and J are TRBV30 and TRBJ1-5; 7 bases match TRBD1. Per the germline V gene, CDR1 is GTSNPN and CDR2 is SVGIG (reference sequence). The CDR3 contains 15 residues. Trimming took 0 bases from V and 6 from J; bases not matched to a gene: 8. CDR3 DNA: TGTGCCTGGAGTGTAACGAGGGGGCAGGGTCAGCCCCAGCATTTT. It specifies CAWSVTRGQGQPQHF. Filled out from reference TRBV30 and TRBJ1-5, the complete variable domain reads SQTIHQWPATLVQPVGSPLSLECTVEGTSNPNLYWYRQAAGRGLQLLFYSVGIGQISSEVPQNLSASRPQDRQFILSSKKLLLSDSGFYLCAWSVTRGQGQPQHFGDGTRLSIL.

The J gene is TRBJ2-3, the V gene TRBV19, with 7 positions matching TRBD2. J lost 0 bases, V lost 5 bases, and 11 bases had no gene match. The CDR3 covers 17 residues. Germline-derived CDR1 and CDR2 are LNHDA and SQIVND (reference sequence). The CDR3 spells CASSLGLTPFSTDTQYF. Here the CDR3 DNA reads TGTGCCAGTAGTTTGGGACTAACTCCTTTTAGCACAGATACGCAGTATTTT.

This clone was observed a handful of times. V usage is TRBV7-2 and J usage is TRBJ1-1, with D unresolved. This CDR3 comprises 14 residues. Germline CDR1 SGHTA, CDR2 FQGNSA. The ends were cut back, 3 bases at V and 1 base at J, with 9 bases in the middle. The CDR3 spells CASSLYQQNTEAFF. The CDR3 bases are TGTGCCAGCAGCTTGTACCAACAGAACACTGAAGCTTTCTTT.

The V gene is TRBV7-2, the J gene TRBJ2-2, with 11 bases aligning to TRBD2. With V trimmed by 5 bases and J by 4 bases, 9 bases remained unmatched. The CDR3 spans 17 residues. Germline CDR1 is SGHTA and CDR2 is FQGNSA. The CDR3, as DNA: TGTGCCAGCAGCAAACAAGCACTAGCGGGGGTCACCGGGGAGCTGTTTTTT. Protein: CASSKQALAGVTGELFF.

This clone was found a few times. The CDR3: CASSQAGSGNTIYF. CDR3 DNA sequence: TGTGCCAGCAGCCAAGCAGGGTCAGGAAACACCATATATTTT. V and J are TRBV3-1 (or the pseudogene TRBV3-2) and TRBJ1-3, with D tentatively TRBD1 (5 bases). V was shortened by 1 base and J by 4 bases, with 8 bases between the two germline ends. CDR1 is LGHDT, CDR2 YNNKEL, per germline (reference sequence). This CDR3 has 14 amino acids.

The rearrangement links TRBV9 to TRBJ2-1; D possibly corresponds to TRBD1 (7 bases). The CDR3 runs to 14 residues. CDR1 is SGDLS, CDR2 YYNGEE, per germline. V was trimmed by 3 bases and J by 4 bases, leaving 11 bases between them. For the CDR3, the DNA is TGTGCCAGCAGCGCCGCGGGACAGTACAATGAGCAGTTCTTC. It translates to CASSAAGQYNEQFF.

This chain uses TRBV18 with TRBJ2-2; 8 bases are a match to TRBD1. The CDR3 runs 14 residues. CDR1 is KGHSH and CDR2 is LQKENI in the germline V gene. Germline trimming cut 4 bases from V and 5 bases from J; bases unmatched to any gene: 3. CDR3 sequence (DNA): TGTGCCAGCTCACAAAGGACAGGGACCGGGGAGCTGTTTTTT. The encoded protein is CASSQRTGTGELFF.

The chain is built from TRBV6-1 and TRBJ2-4, with a weak D call TRBD2 (7 bases). In germline, CDR1 is MNHNS, CDR2 SASEGT. The CDR3 consists of 17 residues. Trimming took off 2 bases at V and 1 base at J, with 15 bases between the two ends. Here the CDR3 DNA reads TGTGCCAGCAGTGAAAGGAGGGGGGGGTCGGCCAAAAACATTCAGTACTTC. Amino acid sequence: CASSERRGGSAKNIQYF.

V gene TRBV25-1 combines with J gene TRBJ1-4; D unclear. Between the trimmed V and J ends, which lost 3 bases and 2 bases, there was a span of 16 bases. The CDR3 loop spans 17 amino acids. Germline CDR1 is MGHDK and CDR2 is SYGVNS. CDR3 protein: CASSEPRGGGTNEKLFF. CDR3 coding DNA: TGTGCCAGCAGTGAGCCCCGGGGAGGCGGCACTAATGAAAAACTGTTTTTT.

This rearrangement joins TRBV6-6 to TRBJ1-2; 7 bases match TRBD1. CDR3 length: 13 residues. Unmatched junction bases numbered 3, after V lost 6 bases and J lost 2 bases. Germline CDR1 MNHNY, CDR2 SVGAGI (reference sequence). This chain's CDR3 is CASSQDRNYGYTF. The CDR3 bases are TGTGCCAGCAGCCAGGACAGGAACTATGGCTACACCTTC.

A single count supports this clone. This CDR3 is also generated by other DNA sequences in the sample. In DNA, the CDR3 is TGTGCCAGCAGCGTTGGGGGAGGCACCGGGGAGCTGTTTTTT. This codes for CASSVGGGTGELFF. The chain recombines TRBV9 with TRBJ2-2, with D perhaps matching TRBD2 (6 bases). V was trimmed by 2 bases and J by 4 bases, leaving 9 bases between them. This CDR3 spans 14 amino acids. Germline CDR1 is SGDLS and CDR2 is YYNGEE.

This rearrangement joins TRBV6-5 to TRBJ2-1, with TRBD1 identical over 8 bases. The CDR3 sequence is 15 residues long. The V and J ends lost 6 bases and 5 bases, in that order; junction bases with no gene match: 9. CDR1 is MNHEY and CDR2 is SVGAGI in the germline V gene. CDR3 DNA: TGTGCCAGCAGGCCTTGGGACAGGCTAAACAATGAGCAGTTCTTC. Protein sequence: CASRPWDRLNNEQFF.

The table lists this clone with a few counts. Written as DNA, the CDR3 is TGTGCCAGCAGTTACTCAGCCAGGGGGCCGAACACTGAAGCTTTCTTT. It translates to CASSYSARGPNTEAFF. This chain connects TRBV6-5 to TRBJ1-1, with TRBD1 identical over 8 bases. The CDR3 is made up of 16 amino acids. V was clipped by 0 bases and J by 1 base; unmatched bases: 4. Germline CDR1 MNHEY, CDR2 SVGAGI.

The rearrangement links TRBV5-6 to TRBJ2-7; 9 bases align to TRBD2. The V and J ends lost 4 bases and 6 bases, in that order; junction bases with no gene match: 11. Germline V gene data show CDR1 as SGHDT and CDR2 as YYEEEE. This CDR3 has 15 residues. The CDR3 loop reads CASSLPGSGGSEQYV. In nucleotides, the CDR3 is TGTGCCAGCAGCCTTCCGGGTAGCGGGGGAAGCGAGCAGTACGTC.